The rows below give T cell receptor beta chains drawn from one sample of a study of patients with pleural tuberculosis. Via MiXCR, TCRdb re-called the reads, giving one row per CDR3 protein. Among 45,000 to 60,000 distinct CDR3 sequences, under 8.5% were seen once, and the ten largest hold 15% to 20%. The receptors here all came from a human donor with pleural tuberculosis. CDR3s include the opening cysteine and the closing phenylalanine or tryptophan. The order of the fields is clone size, V gene, J gene, D gene, CDR3 DNA, CDR3 protein. D genes are given only for firm matches. Rows give clone size only sometimes, using once, few, many, or a class for an expanded clone.

many	TRBV20-1	TRBJ2-3	.	TGCAGTGCAAGATCTAAGGTGGGCCCAGATACGCAGTATTTT	CSARSKVGPDTQYF
many	TRBV14	TRBJ2-2	.	TGTGCCAGCAGCCCTTTTCGACAAAACACCGGGGAGCTGTTTTTT	CASSPFRQNTGELFF
once	TRBV6-2/TRBV6-3	TRBJ2-1	.	TGTGCCAGCAGTTACTATGGTCACGAGCAGTTCTTC	CASSYYGHEQFF
many	TRBV2	TRBJ1-2	TRBD1	TGTGCCAGCAGTGAATCGGGACAGACAGACTATGGCTACACCTTC	CASSESGQTDYGYTF
many	TRBV20-1	TRBJ2-7	TRBD1	TGCAGTGCTAGAGTTCGGGACAGGACCTACGAGCAGTACTTC	CSARVRDRTYEQYF
many	TRBV24-1	TRBJ2-3	.	TGTGCCACAACACCAGCGGAAATCAGAGATACGCAGTATTTT	CATTPAEIRDTQYF
many	TRBV24-1	TRBJ2-3	.	TGTGCCACCAGTAACAGAGGCACAGATACGCAGTATTTT	CATSNRGTDTQYF
few	TRBV5-4	TRBJ2-5	.	TGTGCCAGCAGCTTAGTTGACTCTAAAGAGACCCAGTACTTC	CASSLVDSKETQYF
.	TRBV29-1	TRBJ1-2	TRBD1	TGCAGCGTACCCAGGGGGGCAGGGTCTCCCCACGGCTACACCTTC	CSVPRGAGSPHGYTF
.	TRBV11-2	TRBJ1-1	.	TGTGCCAGCAGCTTAGATGGAAAGGCGGAGAACACTGAAGCTTTCTTT	CASSLDGKAENTEAFF
few	TRBV2	TRBJ2-7	.	TGTGCCAGCAGTGGGGTGGAGGGCCTGCCCTTCGAGCAGTACTTC	CASSGVEGLPFEQYF
many	TRBV6-2/TRBV6-3	TRBJ2-3	.	TGTGCCAGCACTGTACAGGGCACAGATACGCAGTATTTT	CASTVQGTDTQYF
many	TRBV28	TRBJ1-1	.	TGTGCCATCCAGGGTCACACTGAAGCTTTCTTT	CAIQGHTEAFF
many	TRBV29-1	TRBJ1-1	.	TGCAGCGTTGAAAAGGTGACGGGCACTGAAGCTTTCTTT	CSVEKVTGTEAFF
many	TRBV19	TRBJ2-1	TRBD1	TGTGCCAGTAGCGACAGGGTCCACAATGAGCAGTTCTTC	CASSDRVHNEQFF
once	TRBV11-1	TRBJ2-5	.	TGTGCCAGCACCCCGGTAGGGGGGGGAGAGACCCAGTACTTC	CASTPVGGGETQYF
few	TRBV29-1	TRBJ2-5	.	TGCAGCGTTGGAAAAGATATACAAGAGACCCAGTACTTC	CSVGKDIQETQYF
many	TRBV12-3/TRBV12-4	TRBJ1-1	TRBD1	TGTGCCAGCAGCTTACAGGGGGCGAACACTGAAGCTTTCTTT	CASSLQGANTEAFF
few	TRBV12-3/TRBV12-4	TRBJ2-1	TRBD2	TGTGCCAGCAACCTTCTAGCGGGACCAAACAATGAGCAGTTCTTC	CASNLLAGPNNEQFF
many	TRBV11-2	TRBJ1-1	TRBD1	TGTGCCAGCAGCGCGCACCGGGACAGCACTGAAGCTTTCTTT	CASSAHRDSTEAFF
many	TRBV20-1	TRBJ2-1	.	TGCAGTGCTAGAGGAGGGTTATACAATGAGCAGTTCTTC	CSARGGLYNEQFF
.	TRBV20-1	TRBJ2-7	TRBD2	TGCAGTGCCAGGACTAGCGGGAGATACGAGCAGCACTTC	CSARTSGRYEQHF
many	TRBV29-1	TRBJ1-1	.	TGCAGCGGGGGCGTTGTAGCGAACACTGAAGCTTTCTTT	CSGGVVANTEAFF
many	TRBV5-1	TRBJ2-1	.	TGCGCCAGCAGCGTTTCAGGGGTACGATTCAATGAGCAGTTCTTC	CASSVSGVRFNEQFF
.	TRBV12-3/TRBV12-4	TRBJ1-3	.	TGTGCCAGCAGTCTTCTAGGACAGCCTTTCTCTGGAAACACCATATATTTT	CASSLLGQPFSGNTIYF
.	TRBV4-2	TRBJ2-1	.	TGTGCCAGTGGGGACAAGGGGAACAATGAGCAGTTCTTC	CASGDKGNNEQFF
few	TRBV11-1	TRBJ2-2	TRBD2	TGTGCCAGCAGCGTCCTACTAGCGGGAGGCCCCGGGGAGCTGTTTTTT	CASSVLLAGGPGELFF
many	TRBV12-3/TRBV12-4	TRBJ2-1	TRBD2	TGTGCCAGCAGTATACTAGCGGGAACTTACAATGAGCAGTTCTTC	CASSILAGTYNEQFF
.	TRBV19	TRBJ2-3	TRBD2	TGTGCCAGTAGTAGTCTTCTAGCGGGAGCTGGCACAGATACGCAGTATTTT	CASSSLLAGAGTDTQYF
many	TRBV11-2	TRBJ1-1	.	TGTGCCAGCAGCTTCACACTGAACACTGAAGCTTTCTTT	CASSFTLNTEAFF
many	TRBV20-1	TRBJ2-3	.	TGCAGTGCCGGGAGAATAGGAGATACGCAGTATTTT	CSAGRIGDTQYF
many	TRBV19	TRBJ1-5	.	TGTGCCAGTAGTATCGGCGGATCGGTGCCCCAGCATTTT	CASSIGGSVPQHF
many	TRBV6-1	TRBJ1-1	.	TGTGCCAGCAGGGGGGGGGCCGGGACCAATCCGGCTTTCTTT	CASRGGAGTNPAFF
many	TRBV20-1	TRBJ2-5	TRBD1	TGCAGTGCTAGAGGTCAGGGACAGGGGGATGAGACCCAGTACTTC	CSARGQGQGDETQYF
few	TRBV12-3/TRBV12-4	TRBJ2-3	.	TGTGCCAGCAGCCCTATGGCGGGGGATACGCAGTATTTT	CASSPMAGDTQYF
many	TRBV25-1	TRBJ1-2	TRBD1	TGTGCCACCAGTGAGGACAGGGAAAATGGCTACACCTTC	CATSEDRENGYTF
many	TRBV10-3	TRBJ1-1	.	TGTGCCATCAGGACTGGGGGGTCAGAAGCTTTCTTT	CAIRTGGSEAFF
many	TRBV16	TRBJ1-1	TRBD1	TGTGCCAGCAGCCAATCGGGACAGGGTTACACTGAAGCTTTCTTT	CASSQSGQGYTEAFF
many	TRBV14	TRBJ2-1	.	TGTGCCAGCAGCCCGGACACCCACTCCTACAATGAGCAGTTCTTC	CASSPDTHSYNEQFF
.	TRBV4-1	TRBJ1-5	.	TGCGCCAGCTCCCGGGGGGGAGATCAGCCCCAGCATTTT	CASSRGGDQPQHF
many	TRBV11-2	TRBJ1-6	.	TGTGCCAGCAGCCCTTCAGGGTCCTATAATTCACCCCTCCACTTT	CASSPSGSYNSPLHF
many	TRBV24-1	TRBJ2-3	TRBD1	TGTGCCACCAGTGATCTGACAGGGTTTAGCACAGATACGCAGTATTTT	CATSDLTGFSTDTQYF
many	TRBV24-1	TRBJ2-3	.	TGTGCCACCAGTGGACAGCTCCAAGATACGCAGTATTTT	CATSGQLQDTQYF
few	TRBV14	TRBJ1-3	.	TGTGCCAGCAGCCCTAGGGGGGCAAGTGGAAACACCATATATTTT	CASSPRGASGNTIYF
many	TRBV12-3/TRBV12-4	TRBJ2-1	TRBD2	TGTGCCAGCAGGGGGACTAGCGGGAGCGCCTACAATGAGCAGTTCTTC	CASRGTSGSAYNEQFF
many	TRBV25-1	TRBJ2-1	TRBD2	TGTGCCAGCAGGCTAGCCGGGACTAGTTTTATCTATGAGCAGTTCTTC	CASRLAGTSFIYEQFF
few	TRBV29-1	TRBJ1-5	.	TGCAGCGTGGGGAAGGGGGGCTCGGAAAAGCCCCAGCATTTT	CSVGKGGSEKPQHF
many	TRBV2	TRBJ2-7	.	TGTGCCAGCAGTATAGGGGACACCTACGAGCAGTACTTC	CASSIGDTYEQYF
many	TRBV11-1	TRBJ2-7	.	TGTGCCACTGCGGCAGGAGCCTACGAGCAGTACTTC	CATAAGAYEQYF